What follows is one T cell receptor beta chain and its context. The antigen remains unidentified. The entry originates in a study of monozygotic twins with inflammatory bowel disease. Study results and limitations: Healthy co-twins had higher TCRbeta inverse Simpson diversity than their IBD twins. None of the different T cell subtypes could be distinguished from one another. Treatment differences in immunosuppression may have added variability to the repertoires of patients. Repertoire similarity did not differ between concordant and discordant twins, perhaps due to limited power.

CDR3 size: 16 residues. The V gene's germline CDR1 is MNHNS and CDR2 SASEGT. Reprocessing the 5' RACE reads, TCRdb reports a single entry for every CDR3 protein and omits DNA. This listing includes just over 300,000 distinct CDR3 sequences. The sequencing input was blood. The source is a human donor with ulcerative colitis or Crohn's disease, or a healthy co-twin of an affected twin (not recorded which). The chain joins TRBV6-1 to TRBJ2-7; TCRdb reports TRBD1, a call that lacks DNA to check it against. CDR3 residues: CASNPRPGQSSYEQYF.